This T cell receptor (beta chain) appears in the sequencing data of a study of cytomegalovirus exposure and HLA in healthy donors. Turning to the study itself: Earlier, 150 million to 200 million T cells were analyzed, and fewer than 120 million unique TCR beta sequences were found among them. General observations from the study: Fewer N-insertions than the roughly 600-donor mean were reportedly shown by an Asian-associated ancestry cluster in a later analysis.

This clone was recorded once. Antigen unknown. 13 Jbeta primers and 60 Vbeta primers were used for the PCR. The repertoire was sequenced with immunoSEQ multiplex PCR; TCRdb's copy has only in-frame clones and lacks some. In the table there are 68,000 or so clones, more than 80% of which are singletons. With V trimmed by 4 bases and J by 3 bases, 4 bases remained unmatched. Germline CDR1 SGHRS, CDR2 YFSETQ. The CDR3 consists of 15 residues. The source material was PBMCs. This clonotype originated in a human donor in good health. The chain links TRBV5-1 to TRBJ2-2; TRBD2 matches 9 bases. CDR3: CASSVAGADTGELFF. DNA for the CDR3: TGCGCCAGCAGCGTAGCGGGGGCGGACACCGGGGAGCTGTTTTTT.